These 2 T cell receptor beta chains share one sample of origin, sequenced in a study of blood T cell repertoires in COVID-19. Clones were read by immunoSEQ multiplex PCR, and TCRdb kept only the in-frame ones, dropping some. The sample lists over 250,000 clones; over 75% were seen once. Source material: peripheral blood. The source of these receptors is a middle-aged man with active or convalescent COVID-19.

This chain connects TRBV20-1 to TRBJ2-7, with D maybe TRBD1 (6 bases). Trimming left V 3 bases short and J 2 bases short, with 14 bases between. This CDR3 spans 14 amino acids. Germline values: CDR1 DFQATT, CDR2 SNEGSKA (reference sequence). The CDR3 DNA is TGCAGTGCTAGTGGCCGGGACACAGCCTACGAGCAGTACTTC. It specifies CSASGRDTAYEQYF.

This chain links TRBV12-3 or TRBV12-4 with TRBJ2-1; D not certain. The CDR3 length is 13 residues. V lost 5 bases, J lost 0 bases, and 5 bases lay in between. For the CDR3, the DNA is TGTGCCAGCAGTCCAAACTCCTACAATGAGCAGTTCTTC. It encodes CASSPNSYNEQFF.